These 27 T cell receptor beta chains were sequenced from one sample in a study of blood T cell repertoires in COVID-19. TCRdb keeps only in-frame clones here, not all; method: immunoSEQ multiplex PCR. The table has fewer than 450,000 clones, about 92% seen once. Sequencing used PBMCs or T cells enriched from blood (not recorded which). All receptors come from a man between 18 and 29 years old who had recovered from COVID-19.

The genes are TRBV3-1 (or the pseudogene TRBV3-2) and TRBJ1-2; D not resolved. Germline lookup yields CDR1 LGHDT and CDR2 YNNKEL (reference sequence). Between the trimmed V and J ends, which lost 1 base and 3 bases, there was a span of 12 bases. The length of the CDR3 is 15 residues. This CDR3 is CASSQGRGNHYGYTF. The CDR3 coding sequence is TGTGCCAGCAGCCAAGGTAGAGGAAATCACTATGGCTACACCTTC.

The chain uses TRBV27 and TRBJ2-5; 14 bases match TRBD2. Germline CDR1 and CDR2: MNHEY and SMNVEV (reference sequence). Losses at the gene ends were 6 bases for V and 5 bases for J; bases not matched to a gene: 17. This CDR3 has 19 amino acids. The CDR3 DNA sequence: TGTGCCAGCAGCCCCCGGCCGGGACTAGCGGGAGTTAGAGGGGAGACCCAGTACTTC. Its protein product is CASSPRPGLAGVRGETQYF.

This rearrangement joins TRBV5-6 to TRBJ2-7, with 10 bases matching TRBD2. V lost 3 bases and J lost 3; bases outside the gene matches: 3. Germline V gene lookup returns CDR1 SGHDT and CDR2 YYEEEE. The CDR3 totals 14 residues. CDR3 DNA sequence: TGTGCCAGCAGCTCCGGACTAGCGGTCTACGAGCAGTACTTC. Translating gives CASSSGLAVYEQYF.

In this sample, this clone turned up once. This chain links TRBV13 with TRBJ2-7; D is possibly TRBD1 (5 bases). Looked up from germline, CDR1 is PRHDT and CDR2 is FYEKMQ (reference sequence). V was clipped by 3 bases and J by 6 bases, with 12 bases between them. The CDR3 loop spans 13 amino acids. The DNA of the CDR3 is TGTGCCAGCAGCTTCCCAGGGATCAGCGAGCAGTACTTC. It specifies CASSFPGISEQYF. The full variable domain, rest sourced from reference TRBV13 and TRBJ2-7, is AAGVIQSPRHLIKEKRETATLKCYPIPRHDTVYWYQQGPGQDPQFLISFYEKMQSDKGSIPDRFSAQQFSDYHSELNMSSLELGDSALYFCASSFPGISEQYFGPGTRLTVT.

The rearrangement joins TRBV30 to TRBJ2-7, with D maybe TRBD1 (6 bases). Germline CDR1 GTSNPN, CDR2 SVGIG (reference sequence). The CDR3 extends over 14 amino acids. CDR3 sequence: CARVGGPQNYEQYF. The CDR3 DNA follows: TGTGCTCGGGTAGGGGGACCCCAAAACTACGAGCAGTACTTC.

The chain joins TRBV7-9 to TRBJ2-2; 9 positions match TRBD2. The CDR3 spans 15 residues. Germline V CDR1 and CDR2: SEHNR, FQNEAQ (reference sequence). The J segment lost 6 bases and the V segment lost 1 base, leaving 3 bases of the junction unmatched. The CDR3 spells CASSLEAGGPGELFF. Here the CDR3 DNA reads TGTGCCAGCAGCTTAGAAGCGGGGGGCCCCGGGGAGCTGTTTTTT. The full variable domain, with the rest looked up from reference TRBV7-9 and TRBJ2-2, is DTGVSQNPRHKITKRGQNVTFRCDPISEHNRLYWYRQTLGQGPEFLTYFQNEAQLEKSRLLSDRFSAERPKGSFSTLEIQRTEQGDSAMYLCASSLEAGGPGELFFGEGSRLTVL.

The chain joins TRBV9 to TRBJ2-7; perhaps TRBD2 as D (7 bases). The CDR3 is made up of 16 amino acids. CDR1 is SGDLS and CDR2 is YYNGEE in the germline V gene. V gave up 1 base and J gave up 0 bases, with 14 bases separating them. The CDR3 is CASSVSGASGSYEQYF. For the CDR3, the DNA is TGTGCCAGCAGCGTATCAGGGGCTAGCGGCTCCTACGAGCAGTACTTC.

V is TRBV5-4 and J is TRBJ1-6; weak D call: TRBD1 (5 bases). The CDR3 spans 12 residues. V lost 4 bases to trimming and J lost 14 bases, with 13 bases between them. Germline-derived CDR1 and CDR2 are SGHNT and YYREEE (reference sequence). CDR3 DNA sequence: TGTGCCAGCAGCAGGGGTACGGCGTCCCTCCACTTT. It translates to CASSRGTASLHF.

V gene TRBV12-3 or TRBV12-4 combines with J gene TRBJ1-2, with D uncertain. The CDR3 is made up of 12 amino acids. V shed 3 bases and J shed 13 bases, with 15 bases lying between them. The CDR3 region is CASSLRPSDGTF. CDR3 bases: TGTGCCAGCAGTTTGAGGCCCTCCGACGGCACCTTC.

This clone occurred a few times. This CDR3 reads CASSPREEKLFF. CDR3 nucleotide sequence: TGTGCCAGTAGCCCGAGAGAGGAAAAACTGTTTTTT. The chain uses TRBV19 and TRBJ1-4, with D uncertain. The V gene's germline CDR1 is LNHDA and CDR2 SQIVND (reference sequence). V was cut by 6 bases and J by 8 bases, with 10 bases left in between. There are 12 residues in the CDR3.

V and J are TRBV4-2 and TRBJ2-2; D may be TRBD1 (5 bases). The germline gives CDR1 LGHNA, CDR2 YNFKEQ. With 4 bases removed from V and 1 base from J, the gap between germline ends came to 13 bases. The CDR3 loop spans 16 amino acids. The CDR3 reads CASSPRTGLNTGELFF. The CDR3 DNA is TGTGCCAGCAGCCCGAGAACAGGTCTGAACACCGGGGAGCTGTTTTTT.

The chain carries TRBV19 and TRBJ2-1, with D unresolved. This CDR3 spans 13 amino acids. V was clipped by 5 bases and J by 5 bases, with 10 bases between them. From germline, CDR1 is LNHDA and CDR2 SQIVND (reference sequence). CDR3 region: CASSVQEHNEQFF. For the CDR3, the DNA is TGTGCCAGTAGTGTCCAGGAACACAATGAGCAGTTCTTC.

The chain couples TRBV7-6 to TRBJ2-7, with D unclear. V lost 5 bases and J 1 base, leaving 15 bases between the germline ends. The CDR3 consists of 15 residues. Germline values: CDR1 SGHVS, CDR2 FNYEAQ. The CDR3 nucleotides read TGTGCCAGCAGCCCCTCTAGTACGACTTCCTACGAGCAGTACTTC. Translating it yields CASSPSSTTSYEQYF.

As to this clone: At one of its ends the junction is not consistent with the germline gene, which may arise from a read error. The chain combines TRBV10-3 with TRBJ2-7; perhaps TRBD1 as D (5 bases). The CDR3 length is 13 residues. CDR1 and CDR2 from the germline V gene are ENHRY and SYGVKD. Here the CDR3 reads CAISGHPSHEQYF. CDR3 nucleotide sequence: TGTGCCATCAGCGGACACCCCTCCCACGAGCAGTACTTC.

This chain connects TRBV2 to TRBJ1-6; D not resolved. The V end lost 3 bases, the J end lost 7 bases, and 13 bases lay between the germline ends. Per germline, CDR1 SNHLY and CDR2 FYNNEI. The CDR3 spans 15 residues. The chain's CDR3 is CASSEFTPGNSPLHF. CDR3 nucleotide sequence: TGTGCCAGCAGTGAGTTCACCCCGGGGAATTCACCCCTCCACTTT. Variable domain in full (rest from reference TRBV2 and TRBJ1-6): EPEVTQTPSHQVTQMGQEVILRCVPISNHLYFYWYRQILGQKVEFLVSFYNNEISEKSEIFDDQFSVERPDGSNFTLKIRSTKLEDSAMYFCASSEFTPGNSPLHFGNGTRLTVT.

J is TRBJ2-7 and V is TRBV7-8, with D possibly being TRBD2 (7 bases). Trimming took 5 bases from V and 6 from J, leaving 23 bases between them. The germline V gene has CDR1 SGHVS and CDR2 FQNEAQ. There are 16 residues in the CDR3. The CDR3 nucleotides are TGTGCCAGCAGCCCTAGGGGGGGGGAAAAGAGAGTCGAGCAGTACTTC. This sequence encodes CASSPRGGEKRVEQYF.

The chain has TRBV7-9 and TRBJ2-7; weak D call: TRBD1 (6 bases). The V gene's germline CDR1 is SEHNR and CDR2 FQNEAQ (reference sequence). The V end lost 1 base, the J end lost 2 bases, and 18 bases lay between the germline ends. This CDR3 has 17 amino acids. The CDR3 DNA sequence: TGTGCCAGCAGCTTAGTAGTAAACCGGGACATACCCTACGAGCAGTACTTC. Its protein product is CASSLVVNRDIPYEQYF.

CDR3 protein: CASSPSKSGYTF. In DNA form, the CDR3 reads TGTGCCAGCAGCCCGAGTAAGAGCGGCTACACCTTC. The rearrangement joins TRBV11-3 to TRBJ1-2; D gene unclear. V lost 5 bases and J lost 8, with 12 bases in between. Germline loops: CDR1 SGHNT, CDR2 YENEEA. The CDR3 totals 12 residues.

V is TRBV24-1 and J is TRBJ2-5; 7 bases are shared with TRBD2. CDR3 length: 15 amino acids. Unmatched junction bases numbered 5, after V lost 3 bases and J lost 2 bases. Germline lookup yields CDR1 KGHDR and CDR2 SFDVKD. The CDR3 DNA reads as TGTGCCACCAGTGATAGCCTAGCGGTTCAAGAGACCCAGTACTTC. It encodes CATSDSLAVQETQYF.

The rearrangement links TRBV27 to TRBJ1-6; D is unresolved. Germline-derived CDR1 and CDR2 are MNHEY and SMNVEV (reference sequence). V was clipped by 9 bases and J by 2 bases, with 11 bases between them. The CDR3 spans 14 residues. As DNA, the CDR3 is TGTGCCAGGCCGAGCAGGCCCTATAATTCACCCCTCCACTTT. Protein: CARPSRPYNSPLHF.

This sequence joins TRBV4-1 and TRBJ1-2, with D unresolved. V was pared by 1 base and J by 4 bases, with 13 bases between. The CDR3 extends over 15 amino acids. The germline V gene has CDR1 MGHRA and CDR2 YSYEKL. Here the CDR3 reads CASSQVDRDGYGYTF. CDR3 coding DNA: TGCGCCAGCAGCCAAGTGGACCGGGATGGCTATGGCTACACCTTC.

This chain connects TRBV3-1 (or the pseudogene TRBV3-2) to TRBJ2-5, with TRBD1 as a possible D gene (6 bases). The CDR3 has 14 amino acids. Trimming pared 2 bases from V and 5 bases from J, leaving 12 bases between. From germline, CDR1 is LGHDT and CDR2 YNNKEL (reference sequence). In DNA, the CDR3 is TGTGCCAGCAGCCAACAACAGGGCTGGGAGACCCAGTACTTC. Translation: CASSQQQGWETQYF.

This clone occurred a few times. The V gene is TRBV7-3, the J gene TRBJ1-1; unclear D gene. V was trimmed by 2 bases and J by 4 bases, leaving 11 bases between them. CDR1 and CDR2 (germline): SGHTA, FQGTGA. This CDR3 is 14 amino acids long. The DNA for the CDR3 is TGTGCCAGCAGCTTATGGGGAGTAGCCACTGAAGCTTTCTTT. The encoded protein is CASSLWGVATEAFF. Full variable domain (rest looked up from reference TRBV7-3 and TRBJ1-1): GAGVSQTPSNKVTEKGKYVELRCDPISGHTALYWYRQSLGQGPEFLIYFQGTGAADDSGLPNDRFFAVRPEGSVSTLKIQRTERGDSAVYLCASSLWGVATEAFFGQGTRLTVV.

The chain joins TRBV15 to TRBJ1-4; TRBD1 agrees at 7 bases. Trimming took 4 bases from V and 8 from J; bases not matched to a gene: 10. CDR1 is LNHNV, CDR2 YYDKDF, per germline (reference sequence). There are 15 residues in the CDR3. This chain's CDR3 is CATSIEGAGSEKLFF. The CDR3 DNA is TGTGCCACCAGCATCGAGGGGGCAGGAAGCGAAAAACTGTTTTTT.

V usage is TRBV29-1 and J usage is TRBJ1-1; D may be TRBD1 (5 bases). The V end was cut by 7 bases, the J end by 4 bases, with 16 bases between. Germline V gives CDR1 SQVTM, CDR2 ANQGSEA. This CDR3 comprises 13 residues. CDR3 residues: CSEKGTQGTEAFF. The CDR3 region has the DNA TGCAGCGAAAAGGGAACTCAGGGCACTGAAGCTTTCTTT. The whole variable domain, remainder taken from reference TRBV29-1 and TRBJ1-1, is SAVISQKPSRDICQRGTSLTIQCQVDSQVTMMFWYRQQPGQSLTLIATANQGSEATYESGFVIDKFPISRPNLTFSTLTVSNMSPEDSSIYLCSEKGTQGTEAFFGQGTRLTVV.

The rearrangement joins TRBV2 to TRBJ1-2; 7 positions agree with TRBD1. Trimming at V came to 5 bases and at J to 5 bases, leaving 5 bases not matched to a gene. The CDR3 spans 13 residues. CDR1 is SNHLY and CDR2 is FYNNEI in the germline V gene. CDR3 bases: TGTGCCAGCAGTCCCGGACAGGATTATGGCTACACCTTC. The encoded protein is CASSPGQDYGYTF.

In its sample, this clone was seen a few times. The chain couples TRBV19 to TRBJ1-3, with D hard to call. Trimming removed 3 bases at V and 9 bases at J, with 15 bases between. Germline CDR1 and CDR2: LNHDA and SQIVND (reference sequence). CDR3 length: 14 residues. CDR3 in DNA: TGTGCCAGTAGTATGGATCCTATCGGAGTCACCATATATTTT. It specifies CASSMDPIGVTIYF.